The rows below give T cell receptor beta chains drawn from one sample of a study of T cell responses to AZD1222 COVID-19 vaccine. Profiled with immunoSEQ multiplex PCR; TCRdb holds only in-frame clones, not every one. The sample records more than 95,000 clones, 80% to 90% being singletons. This material consisted of peripheral blood, taken on day 0 of AZD1222 vaccination. The receptors here all came from an adult in good health. Each CDR3 is given with its conserved first and last residue. The order of the fields is D gene, clone size, J gene, V gene, CDR3 DNA, CDR3 protein. A D gene is named only where the DNA matches it firmly. Clone size appears in some rows only: once, few, many, or a class for an expanded clone.

d_call: TRBD1
clone_size: NA
j_call: TRBJ2-1
v_call: TRBV7-6
cdr3_nt: TGTGCCAGCAGCTCCCAGGGGGCGGGGAATGAGCAGTTCTTC
cdr3_aa: CASSSQGAGNEQFF

d_call: NA
clone_size: NA
j_call: TRBJ1-4
v_call: TRBV28
cdr3_nt: TGTGCCAGCAGTGTGAATGAAAAACTGTTTTTT
cdr3_aa: CASSVNEKLFF

d_call: NA
clone_size: NA
j_call: TRBJ2-5
v_call: TRBV3-1/TRBV3-2
cdr3_nt: TGTGCCAGCAGCCCTCGGGGCGGGTTCCAAGAGACCCAGTACTTC
cdr3_aa: CASSPRGGFQETQYF

d_call: NA
clone_size: few
j_call: TRBJ1-4
v_call: TRBV27
cdr3_nt: TGTGCCAGCAGTTTGCAGGGAGCTAATGAAAAACTGTTTTTT
cdr3_aa: CASSLQGANEKLFF

d_call: NA
clone_size: NA
j_call: TRBJ1-1
v_call: TRBV12-3/TRBV12-4
cdr3_nt: TGTGCCAGCAGTGAGGGGGTGTGGGCTTTCTTT
cdr3_aa: CASSEGVWAFF

d_call: NA
clone_size: NA
j_call: TRBJ2-3
v_call: TRBV6-2/TRBV6-3
cdr3_nt: TGTGCCAGCAGTTACTCGCGAGATACGCAGTATTTT
cdr3_aa: CASSYSRDTQYF

d_call: NA
clone_size: NA
j_call: TRBJ1-2
v_call: TRBV9
cdr3_nt: TGTGCCAGCAGCGCTTTAGGGCAGGGAAGTTATGGCTACACCTTC
cdr3_aa: CASSALGQGSYGYTF

d_call: NA
clone_size: NA
j_call: TRBJ2-7
v_call: TRBV4-3
cdr3_nt: TGCGCCAGCAGCCAGGTAATGGGGAACTACGAGCAGTACTTC
cdr3_aa: CASSQVMGNYEQYF

d_call: TRBD1
clone_size: NA
j_call: TRBJ2-2
v_call: TRBV5-1
cdr3_nt: TGCGCCAGCAGCATCACCTTAGGGGGCGTCGGAAGCGCCGGGGAGCTGTTTTTT
cdr3_aa: CASSITLGGVGSAGELFF

d_call: NA
clone_size: NA
j_call: TRBJ1-1
v_call: TRBV7-3
cdr3_nt: TGTGCCAGCAGCCTCGGACAGTTGAACACTGAAGCTTTCTTT
cdr3_aa: CASSLGQLNTEAFF

d_call: NA
clone_size: NA
j_call: TRBJ2-3
v_call: TRBV24-1
cdr3_nt: TGTGCCACCAGTGAGACCGGGAGCACAGATACGCAGTATTTT
cdr3_aa: CATSETGSTDTQYF

d_call: NA
clone_size: NA
j_call: TRBJ1-4
v_call: TRBV9
cdr3_nt: TGTGCCAGCAGCGTACCGGGGGTAACAGGGACTAATGAAAAACTGTTTTTT
cdr3_aa: CASSVPGVTGTNEKLFF

d_call: NA
clone_size: NA
j_call: TRBJ2-6
v_call: TRBV4-1
cdr3_nt: TGCGCCAGCAGCCAAGCCGGCAGGGTATATGGGGCCAACGTCCTGACTTTC
cdr3_aa: CASSQAGRVYGANVLTF

d_call: TRBD1
clone_size: NA
j_call: TRBJ1-5
v_call: TRBV6-5
cdr3_nt: TGTGCCAGCAGTTCGACGGACAGGCTGAATCAGCCCCAGCATTTT
cdr3_aa: CASSSTDRLNQPQHF

d_call: TRBD1
clone_size: NA
j_call: TRBJ1-5
v_call: TRBV4-2
cdr3_nt: TGTGCCAGCAGCCAAGAACGGACAGGCTTTTGGCCCCAGCATTTT
cdr3_aa: CASSQERTGFWPQHF

d_call: NA
clone_size: NA
j_call: TRBJ1-6
v_call: TRBV5-4
cdr3_nt: TGTGCCAGCAGCTTGACGAAGACTGGTGATTCACCCCTCCACTTT
cdr3_aa: CASSLTKTGDSPLHF

d_call: TRBD2
clone_size: NA
j_call: TRBJ2-6
v_call: TRBV5-5
cdr3_nt: TGTGCCAGCAGCACCGGGGGGGGCTCCTCTGGGGCCAACGTCCTGACTTTC
cdr3_aa: CASSTGGGSSGANVLTF

d_call: NA
clone_size: NA
j_call: TRBJ1-1
v_call: TRBV11-3
cdr3_nt: TGTGCCAGCAGCCAGGGACGGATTAACACTGAAGCTTTCTTT
cdr3_aa: CASSQGRINTEAFF

d_call: NA
clone_size: once
j_call: TRBJ1-3
v_call: TRBV10-1
cdr3_nt: TGCGCCAGCAGTGAAGGAGGATCCTCTGGAAACACCATATATTTT
cdr3_aa: CASSEGGSSGNTIYF

d_call: NA
clone_size: once
j_call: TRBJ1-5
v_call: TRBV10-3
cdr3_nt: TGTGCCATCAGCCGGACGGATCAGCCCCAGCATTTT
cdr3_aa: CAISRTDQPQHF

d_call: NA
clone_size: few
j_call: TRBJ2-3
v_call: TRBV30
cdr3_nt: TGTGCCTGGAGCGTAGGGGGGGGTGAAGATACGCAGTATTTT
cdr3_aa: CAWSVGGGEDTQYF

d_call: NA
clone_size: NA
j_call: TRBJ2-7
v_call: TRBV5-3
cdr3_nt: TGTGCCAGAAGCGACAGCGAGCAGTACTTC
cdr3_aa: CARSDSEQYF